These T cell receptor beta chains were read from a single sample in a study of PD-L1 blockade in urothelial cancer. Produced via immunoSEQ multiplex PCR; TCRdb's table is partial and in-frame only. The sample records around 38,000 clones, approximately 87% being singletons. This specimen consisted of PBMCs, obtained around atezolizumab (anti-PD-L1) treatment. Receptors originate from a man in his sixties with urothelial cancer. CDR3s include the opening cysteine and the closing phenylalanine or tryptophan. The order of the fields is J gene, V gene, CDR3 length, clone size, D gene, CDR3 DNA, CDR3 protein. The D gene is left open where the match is weak. Not every row has a clone size; where given, it reads once, few, many or a size class.

>TRBJ2-5|TRBV9|13|.|.
TGTGCCAGCAGCGAGGGACAAGGGAATGCGCAGTACTTC
CASSEGQGNAQYF
>TRBJ2-5|TRBV30|12|.|.
TGTGCCTGGGATACTAGTCTGGAGACCCAGTACTTC
CAWDTSLETQYF
>TRBJ2-7|TRBV10-1|14|.|TRBD2
TGCGCCAGCAGTGTAGCAGCGGGGCCCTACGAGCAGTACTTC
CASSVAAGPYEQYF
>TRBJ1-6|TRBV19|17|.|.
TGTGCCAGTAGTCTCGCGAAGGGTGGAGGTTTTAATTCACCCCTCCACTTT
CASSLAKGGGFNSPLHF
>TRBJ2-5|TRBV9|14|.|.
TGTGCCAGCAGCGTAGGGGCTAGGGGGGAGACCCAGTACTTC
CASSVGARGETQYF
>TRBJ2-2|TRBV9|14|once|TRBD1
TGTGCCAGCAGCCCGACAGGGTTCGCCGGGGAGCTGTTTTTT
CASSPTGFAGELFF
>TRBJ1-1|TRBV28|12|.|.
TGTGCCAGCAGTACGATGACAGTCGGTCTTTTCTTT
CASSTMTVGLFF
>TRBJ1-1|TRBV10-3|15|.|.
TGTGCCATCAGTGCACGGGACATTAAGAACACTGAAGCTTTCTTT
CAISARDIKNTEAFF
>TRBJ2-5|TRBV9|15|.|.
TGTGCCAGCAGTGCAGGCGGGACCTCCCAAGAGACCCAGTACTTC
CASSAGGTSQETQYF
>TRBJ2-7|TRBV7-2|14|few|.
TGTGCCAGCAGCCTTAGCGGCGCAGTCTACGAGCAGTACTTC
CASSLSGAVYEQYF
>TRBJ1-2|TRBV6-5|14|.|TRBD1
TGTGCCAGCAGTCCCGGGACAGCTTACTATGGCTACACCTTC
CASSPGTAYYGYTF